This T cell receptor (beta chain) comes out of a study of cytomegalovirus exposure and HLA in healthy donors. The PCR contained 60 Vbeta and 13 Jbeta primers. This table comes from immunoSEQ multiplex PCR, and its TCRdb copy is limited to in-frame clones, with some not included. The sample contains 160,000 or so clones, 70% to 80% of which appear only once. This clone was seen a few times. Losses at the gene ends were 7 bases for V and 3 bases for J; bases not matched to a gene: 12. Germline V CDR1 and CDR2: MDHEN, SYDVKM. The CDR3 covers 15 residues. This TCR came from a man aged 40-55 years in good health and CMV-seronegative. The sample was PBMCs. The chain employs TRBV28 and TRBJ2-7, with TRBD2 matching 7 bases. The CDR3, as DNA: TGTGCCAGCACCTCACGTTCCGGGAGGTTCTACGAGCAGTACTTC. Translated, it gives CASTSRSGRFYEQYF.